The present T cell receptor beta chain was sequenced within a study of metastatic and nonmetastatic thyroid tumors. Study information: Comparative analysis of repertoires was undertaken across blood and tumor or nodule tissue obtained from malignant and benign thyroid patients. Study-level points and caveats: In blood and tumor, TCR beta diversity was reportedly significantly higher in malignant thyroid tumors than in benign nodules.

Prior to thyroid surgery, none of the patients had received any treatment. V was pared by 4 bases and J by 2 bases, with 4 bases of the junction left unmatched. Germline assignment: CDR1 LGHDT and CDR2 YNNKEL (reference sequence). The CDR3 consists of 17 residues. Points on this clone: Its antigen is unidentified.

In the original workflow: The authors used CDR3 differences across clinicopathological groups to build a distant-metastasis classifier for papillary thyroid cancer. TCRdb ran MiXCR on the PCR reads. The V and J calls come from TCRdb's annotation, not from the publication. The table shows 15,000 to 20,000 clones, with approximately 22% occurring only once. Sequenced sample: adjacent normal tissue. The sequence came from a female donor with papillary thyroid cancer or a benign thyroid nodule (not recorded which). Some clones in this sample may be carry-over from other donors' samples. V gene TRBV3-1 combines with J gene TRBJ2-1; TRBD2 agrees at 14 bases. Written as DNA, the CDR3 is TGTGCCAGCAGCCCCGGACTAGCGGGAGGAGCCTACAATGAGCAGTTCTTC. Protein: CASSPGLAGGAYNEQFF.